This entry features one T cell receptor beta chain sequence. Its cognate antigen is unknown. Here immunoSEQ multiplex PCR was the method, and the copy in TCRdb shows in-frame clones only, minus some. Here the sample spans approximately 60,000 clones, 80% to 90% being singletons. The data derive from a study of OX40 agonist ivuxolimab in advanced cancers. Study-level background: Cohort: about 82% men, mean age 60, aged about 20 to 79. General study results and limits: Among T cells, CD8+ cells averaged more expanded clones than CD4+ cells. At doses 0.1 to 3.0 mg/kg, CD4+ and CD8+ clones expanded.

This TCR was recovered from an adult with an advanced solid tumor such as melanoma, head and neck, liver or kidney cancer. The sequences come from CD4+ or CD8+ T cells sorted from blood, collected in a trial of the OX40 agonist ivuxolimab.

CDR3 sequence reads: CASSPDIEAFF. The CDR3 coding sequence is TGTGCCAGCAGCCCCGACATTGAAGCTTTCTTT. V gene TRBV6-6 combines with J gene TRBJ1-1, with D hard to call. This CDR3 spans 11 amino acids. The germline V and J ends were trimmed by 6 bases and 7 bases, with 9 bases remaining between them. Germline assignment: CDR1 MNHNY and CDR2 SVGAGI (reference sequence).